The clone carrying this T cell receptor beta chain was seen just once. A read error may account for a junction end that differs from germline. Under the authors' procedure: The distant-metastasis classifier for papillary thyroid cancer was built from CDR3 differences across clinicopathological groups. Through MiXCR, TCRdb re-clonotyped the PCR reads. The V and J calls follow TCRdb's processing rather than the paper's. The sample records some 20,000 clones, approximately 30% being singletons. This entry comes from a study of metastatic and nonmetastatic thyroid tumors. Study background: Across blood and tumor or nodule tissue, repertoires from malignant and benign thyroid patients were compared with one another.

Among the patients, none had received any treatment before thyroid surgery. This CDR3 contains 13 residues. Germline CDR1 SGHRS, CDR2 YFSETQ. The J gene is TRBJ1-2, the V gene TRBV5-1; D remains unclear. The sequencing input was adjacent normal tissue. This receptor was obtained from a female donor with papillary thyroid cancer or a benign thyroid nodule (not recorded which). Some clones in this sample may be carry-over from other donors' samples. Here the CDR3 reads CSSSPGIGSGYTF. CDR3 nucleotides: TGCTCCAGCAGCCCCGGCATAGGTTCTGGCTACACCTTC.